The clone carrying this T cell receptor (beta chain) showed up many times. What it binds is unknown. The authors prepared the TCRbeta library with unique molecular identifiers. TCRdb processed the PCR reads anew with MiXCR; each CDR3 protein has one entry. The sample includes a few hundred thousand distinct CDR3 sequences, around two fifths seen only once; the top ten take 27%. V was clipped by 4 bases and J by 3 bases; unmatched bases: 11. This CDR3 spans 16 amino acids. Germline V lookup: CDR1 SGHNT, CDR2 YYREEE (reference sequence). This sample was taken from a study of T-cell reconstitution after alpha-beta-depleted transplantation in children. General study findings and limits: After transplant, at about two months, alpha-beta T cells were reportedly derived from several hundred expanded graft clones. Surviving recipient T cells and thymic progenitors underlay high day-60 TCRbeta diversity in some patients. T-cell numbers and diversity, one year after transplant, stemmed largely from T cells that were newly produced.

This chain joins TRBV5-4 and TRBJ2-7; 9 nucleotides match TRBD1. Sequences were derived from PBMCs, sampled before TCRalphabeta/CD19-depleted stem cell transplant. The receptor was derived from a girl aged 2 to 9 with aplastic anemia, due to receive a stem cell transplant. CDR3 bases: TGTGCCAGCAGCCAGAGACCGGGACAGGGTATCTACGAGCAGTACTTC. Amino acids: CASSQRPGQGIYEQYF.